This is a list of T cell receptor beta chains from one sample in a study of blood T cell repertoires in COVID-19. The table came from immunoSEQ multiplex PCR; TCRdb's copy has only in-frame clones and leaves some out. The sample records 200,000 to 250,000 clones, around 82% being singletons. The source material was peripheral blood. These receptor sequences come from a woman in her sixties or seventies with acute or convalescent COVID-19. The CDR3 runs from the conserved cysteine through the conserved F or W. Each record gives: clone size, V gene, D gene, J gene, CDR3 DNA, CDR3 protein. D genes are given only for firm matches. The size of a clone is reported for some rows only, either as once, few or many, or as a class for expanded clones.

few,TRBV29-1,TRBD1,TRBJ1-1,TGCAGCGGACTTGACACAGGGGGGAACACTGAAGCTTTCTTT,CSGLDTGGNTEAFF
.,TRBV5-1,TRBD2,TRBJ2-5,TGCGCCAGCAGCCCTACGACTAGCGGGGGAGAGACCCAGTACTTC,CASSPTTSGGETQYF
.,TRBV30,.,TRBJ2-7,TGTGCCTGGAATCACGAGGTCCGGTCCTACGAGCAGTACTTC,CAWNHEVRSYEQYF
.,TRBV5-6,.,TRBJ2-3,TGTGCCAGCAGCTTTGGGTTAGAGGCCTCTGCGCAGTATTTT,CASSFGLEASAQYF
once,TRBV9,.,TRBJ2-7,TGTGCCAGCAGCGTAGGTGACACCGTCTCCTACGAGCAGTACTTC,CASSVGDTVSYEQYF
.,TRBV30,.,TRBJ1-2,TGTGCCTGGAGCGCAGGGTTGTCGGAAGGCTACACCTTC,CAWSAGLSEGYTF
.,TRBV4-2,TRBD2,TRBJ2-2,TGTGCCAGCAGCCTGATTCCTCGACTAGCGGGACCCGGGGAGCTGTTTTTT,CASSLIPRLAGPGELFF
.,TRBV3-1/TRBV3-2,.,TRBJ2-3,TGTGCCAGCAGCCAAGATACGGGGTGGACAGATACGCAGTATTTT,CASSQDTGWTDTQYF
.,TRBV15,.,TRBJ2-7,TGTGCCACCAGCAGAGACTTGCTCCGGCAGGAAGCCTACGAGCAGTACTTC,CATSRDLLRQEAYEQYF
.,TRBV15,TRBD2,TRBJ2-2,TGTGCCACCAGCAGAGGTGTGGGACTAGCGGGAGCCGGGGAGCTGTTTTTT,CATSRGVGLAGAGELFF
.,TRBV5-5,.,TRBJ1-1,TGTGCCAGCATCAAGGACAACTGGTCTGAAGCTTTCTTT,CASIKDNWSEAFF
.,TRBV27,.,TRBJ1-1,TGTGCCAGCAGTCCCGCAGGGCGCACTGAAGCTTTCTTT,CASSPAGRTEAFF
.,TRBV6-6,TRBD1,TRBJ2-4,TGTGCCAGCAGTTGGGACAGGGGAGGCCTTCAGTACTTC,CASSWDRGGLQYF
.,TRBV28,.,TRBJ2-3,TGTGCCAGCAGTTCGGGGAATGTGGATACGCAGTATTTT,CASSSGNVDTQYF
.,TRBV2,TRBD1,TRBJ1-1,TGTGCCAGCAGTGAAAGGGGACAGGGAAAAACTGAAGCTTTCTTT,CASSERGQGKTEAFF
.,TRBV20-1,TRBD2,TRBJ2-7,TGCAGTGCCAGTGGACTAGCGGGACGACCCTACGAGCAGTACTTC,CSASGLAGRPYEQYF
.,TRBV7-8,TRBD1,TRBJ1-4,TGTGCCAGCAGCTCCAGGACAGGGGGGGATGAAAAACTGTTTTTT,CASSSRTGGDEKLFF
.,TRBV18,TRBD1,TRBJ2-4,TGTGCCAGCTCACCAGGGCCGGGACAGAAGGCCAAAAACATTCAGTACTTC,CASSPGPGQKAKNIQYF
.,TRBV6-4,TRBD2,TRBJ2-2,TGTGCCAGCAGTGACCCGCCTAGCGGGAGATTCGCCGGGGAGCTGTTTTTT,CASSDPPSGRFAGELFF
.,TRBV30,.,TRBJ2-6,TGTGCCTGGGGGGACACCGCTGGGGCCAACGTCCTGACTTTC,CAWGDTAGANVLTF
.,TRBV27,.,TRBJ1-5,TGTGCCAGCAGTTTAGGCCCACCCGGGGAGCCCCAGCATTTT,CASSLGPPGEPQHF
few,TRBV28,TRBD2,TRBJ2-7,TGTGCCAGCAACATTAGCGGGAGGACGATCTACGAGCAGTACTTC,CASNISGRTIYEQYF
once,TRBV25-1,.,TRBJ2-2,TGTGCCAGCAGTTTTAGCGGAGTGAACACCGGGGAGCTGTTTTTT,CASSFSGVNTGELFF
.,TRBV24-1,.,TRBJ2-7,TGTGCCACCAGTGGGCAGGGGACCTACGAGCAGTACTTC,CATSGQGTYEQYF
.,TRBV6-5,.,TRBJ2-7,TGTGCCAGCAGTCTACAGGTATCCCACGAGCAGTACTTC,CASSLQVSHEQYF
few,TRBV19,.,TRBJ1-4,TGTGCCAGTACCGCCTCCGGAGGCGAAAAACTGTTTTTT,CASTASGGEKLFF
.,TRBV2,TRBD2,TRBJ2-7,TGTGCCAGCAGTGAAGAGGGTTGGACTAGCGGGAGGTTTTGGTCCTACGAGCAGTACTTC,CASSEEGWTSGRFWSYEQYF
.,TRBV19,.,TRBJ2-2,TGTGCCAGTAGTATTCAGGGCGTGGGGGAGCTGTTTTTT,CASSIQGVGELFF
.,TRBV27,TRBD1,TRBJ2-5,TGTGCCAGCGGACACAGGGGGCCGGGAGAGACCCAGTACTTC,CASGHRGPGETQYF
few,TRBV14,TRBD2,TRBJ2-1,TGTGCCAGCAGCCAAGATGTAGCGGGTGAGCAGTTCTTC,CASSQDVAGEQFF
.,TRBV7-2,TRBD1,TRBJ2-7,TGTGCCAGCAGCCCTCCGGGACAGCTACTTTTCTACGAGCAGTACTTC,CASSPPGQLLFYEQYF
.,TRBV29-1,.,TRBJ2-5,TGCAGCGTCAACAGGCTAGAGACCCAGTACTTC,CSVNRLETQYF
.,TRBV5-1,TRBD1,TRBJ2-1,TGCGCCAGCAGCCTCGGACAGGGAGAGCAGTTCTTC,CASSLGQGEQFF
.,TRBV5-1,TRBD1,TRBJ2-5,TGCGCCAGCAACCGACAGGGGTTGACGGAGACCCAGTACTTC,CASNRQGLTETQYF
.,TRBV2,TRBD2,TRBJ2-1,TGTGCCAGCAGCCTTAGCGGGGGGTCGATGGGTGAGCAGTTCTTC,CASSLSGGSMGEQFF
.,TRBV6-2/TRBV6-3,.,TRBJ2-6,TGTGCCAGCAGTTACTCGAGGGGGGGCAGGGGCTCTGGGGCCAACGTCCTGACTTTC,CASSYSRGGRGSGANVLTF
once,TRBV5-1,.,TRBJ1-5,TGCGCCAGCAGCTTACAGGGCCCGCAGCCCCAGCATTTT,CASSLQGPQPQHF
.,TRBV9,.,TRBJ2-5,TGTGCCAGCAGCGCCCGGACAAACCAAGAGACCCAGTACTTC,CASSARTNQETQYF
.,TRBV29-1,.,TRBJ1-1,TGCAGCGTTGACGGGACATCGAACACTGAAGCTTTCTTT,CSVDGTSNTEAFF
.,TRBV28,TRBD2,TRBJ2-1,TGTGCCAGCAGTCCTAGGCCCGGGACTAGCGGCTCGTCCTCCTACAATGAGCAGTTCTTC,CASSPRPGTSGSSSYNEQFF
.,TRBV2,TRBD1,TRBJ1-4,TGTGCCAGCAGTGTGGACAGGGGAGATGTTGGAAAACTGTTTTTT,CASSVDRGDVGKLFF
.,TRBV2,.,TRBJ1-6,TGTGCCAACGCGGAGGAGAATAATTCACCCCTCCACTTT,CANAEENNSPLHF
.,TRBV9,.,TRBJ1-6,TGTGCCAGCAGCCCCCGAGCGAGGTCCTATAATTCACCCCTCCACTTT,CASSPRARSYNSPLHF